This is a list of T cell receptor beta chains from one sample in a study of tumor-infiltrating lymphocytes in primary liver carcinoma. TCRdb processed the multiplex PCR reads anew with MiXCR; each CDR3 protein has one entry. The sample gives some 200,000 distinct CDR3 sequences, approximately 64% of which show up once; 5.5% to 9% is in the top ten. Sequencing input: peripheral blood. Source of these receptors: a woman aged 60-75 years with primary liver carcinoma and hepatitis B virus infection. CDR3s include the opening cysteine and the closing phenylalanine or tryptophan. Fields, in order: D gene, V gene, clone size, J gene, CDR3 protein, CDR3 DNA. D genes are given only for firm matches. Size is omitted from some rows. Given values are once, few, many or a class for expanded clones.

d_gene: .; v_gene: TRBV4-2; abundance: .; j_gene: TRBJ2-6; CDR3aa: CAGSPRDGDSGANVLTF; CDR3nt: TGTGCCGGCAGTCCTCGGGACGGTGACTCTGGGGCCAACGTCCTGACTTTC
d_gene: .; v_gene: TRBV5-5; abundance: many; j_gene: TRBJ2-4; CDR3aa: CASSPGTQNIQYF; CDR3nt: TGTGCCAGCAGTCCCGGGACCCAAAACATTCAGTACTTC
d_gene: .; v_gene: TRBV6-6; abundance: .; j_gene: TRBJ2-5; CDR3aa: CASTEGLWETHYF; CDR3nt: TGTGCCAGCACCGAGGGGCTTTGGGAGACCCACTACTTC
d_gene: .; v_gene: TRBV11-2; abundance: .; j_gene: TRBJ1-1; CDR3aa: CASSLPVSNTGAFF; CDR3nt: TGTGCCAGCAGCTTACCTGTCAGTAACACTGGAGCTTTCTTT
d_gene: .; v_gene: TRBV12-3/TRBV12-4; abundance: .; j_gene: TRBJ2-3; CDR3aa: CAISLGPQDTQYF; CDR3nt: TGTGCCATCAGTTTAGGACCCCAAGATACGCAGTATTTT
d_gene: .; v_gene: TRBV5-1; abundance: .; j_gene: TRBJ2-2; CDR3aa: CASSFTHTGELFF; CDR3nt: TGCGCCAGCAGCTTCACCCACACCGGGGAGCTGTTTTTT
d_gene: .; v_gene: TRBV6-5; abundance: .; j_gene: TRBJ2-1; CDR3aa: CASSYRDLYSEQFF; CDR3nt: TGTGCCAGCAGTTACCGGGACCTCTACAGTGAGCAGTTCTTC
d_gene: TRBD1; v_gene: TRBV4-1; abundance: few; j_gene: TRBJ2-5; CDR3aa: CASSQGGQGWETQYF; CDR3nt: TGCGCCAGCAGCCAAGGTGGACAGGGTTGGGAGACCCAGTACTTC
d_gene: TRBD2; v_gene: TRBV6-5; abundance: .; j_gene: TRBJ2-7; CDR3aa: CASCYSPGGARPYF; CDR3nt: TGTGCCAGCTGTTACTCGCCCGGGGGGGCCCGGCCGTACTTT
d_gene: .; v_gene: TRBV6-6; abundance: .; j_gene: TRBJ2-1; CDR3aa: CASSSHNEQLF; CDR3nt: TGTGCCAGCAGTTCCCATAATGAGCAGCTCTTC
d_gene: TRBD2; v_gene: TRBV6-6; abundance: .; j_gene: TRBJ2-1; CDR3aa: CASRPGGEGLSEQFF; CDR3nt: TGTGCTAGCAGGCCCGGGGGGGAGGGCTTAAGTGAGCAGTTCTTC
d_gene: .; v_gene: TRBV5-1; abundance: .; j_gene: TRBJ1-1; CDR3aa: CASSSTAVGNTEALF; CDR3nt: TGCGCCAGCAGCTCGACCGCCGTGGGGAACACTGAAGCTCTCTTT
d_gene: TRBD2; v_gene: TRBV5-6; abundance: .; j_gene: TRBJ2-1; CDR3aa: CASSITGTSNEQFF; CDR3nt: TGTGCCAGCAGCATCACCGGGACTAGCAATGAGCAGTTCTTC
d_gene: .; v_gene: TRBV11-1; abundance: .; j_gene: TRBJ1-1; CDR3aa: CASNHDGGNTEALF; CDR3nt: TGTGCCAGCAACCACGACGGGGGGAACACTGAAGCTTTATTT
d_gene: TRBD1; v_gene: TRBV28; abundance: many; j_gene: TRBJ2-5; CDR3aa: CASSSWDRVGVETQYF; CDR3nt: TGTGCCAGCAGTTCATGGGACAGGGTCGGAGTGGAGACCCAGTACTTC
d_gene: TRBD2; v_gene: TRBV5-6; abundance: few; j_gene: TRBJ2-4; CDR3aa: CASSFLGLAGGGDIQYF; CDR3nt: TGTGCCAGCAGCTTCTTGGGACTAGCGGGAGGCGGGGACATTCAGTACTTC
d_gene: .; v_gene: TRBV11-3; abundance: .; j_gene: TRBJ2-2; CDR3aa: CASSARPFLVNTGKLSF; CDR3nt: TGTGCCAGCAGCGCCCGGCCGTTCCTAGTTAACACCGGGAAGCTGTCTTTT
d_gene: .; v_gene: TRBV5-6; abundance: .; j_gene: TRBJ2-3; CDR3aa: CTSSLVVGEADTQYF; CDR3nt: TGTACCAGCAGCTTGGTGGTGGGAGAGGCAGATACGCAGTATTTT
d_gene: .; v_gene: TRBV11-2; abundance: .; j_gene: TRBJ2-5; CDR3aa: CAKSLDGRTQYF; CDR3nt: TGTGCCAAAAGCTTAGATGGGCGGACCCAGTACTTC